A single sample is the source of the 7 T cell receptor beta chains below, sequenced in a study of cytomegalovirus exposure and HLA in healthy donors. The method was immunoSEQ multiplex PCR; TCRdb's version includes in-frame clones alone and lacks a portion of them. The table includes 170,000 or so clones, about 85% detected once. The source material was PBMCs. These receptors all come from a man aged 18-30 years in good health and CMV-seropositive.

The chain employs TRBV20-1 and TRBJ2-1; the D is unclear. Per germline, CDR1 DFQATT and CDR2 SNEGSKA (reference sequence). This CDR3 contains 11 residues. V was clipped by 5 bases and J by 13 bases, with 15 bases between them. The CDR3 reads CSAPESPLQFF. CDR3 in DNA: TGCAGTGCTCCTGAGTCCCCTCTACAGTTCTTC.

This clone was observed once. The chain employs TRBV5-4 and TRBJ2-3; 10 bases are a match to TRBD1. V lost 0 bases and J lost 5; bases outside the gene matches: 3. Germline CDR1 reads SGHNT; CDR2 reads YYREEE (reference sequence). The CDR3 consists of 15 residues. This CDR3 is CASSLADRGQDTQYF. The CDR3 DNA is TGTGCCAGCAGCTTGGCCGACAGGGGGCAAGATACGCAGTATTTT.

The chain has TRBV27 and TRBJ1-4; TRBD1 matches at 7 bases. CDR1 is MNHEY and CDR2 is SMNVEV in the germline V gene (reference sequence). This CDR3 has 14 amino acids. V gave up 1 base and J gave up 7 bases; unmatched junction bases: 3. The CDR3 here is CASSLYRGGEKLFF. The CDR3 region has the DNA TGTGCCAGCAGTTTATACAGGGGTGGTGAAAAACTGTTTTTT.

V gene TRBV28 combines with J gene TRBJ2-7; D possibly corresponds to TRBD2 (7 bases). The CDR3 extends over 15 amino acids. V was shortened by 2 bases and J by 7 bases, with 18 bases between the two germline ends. The germline CDR1 and CDR2 sequences are MDHEN and SYDVKM. This chain's CDR3 is CASSLIGGGAGEQYF. CDR3 sequence (DNA): TGTGCCAGCAGTTTAATAGGTGGGGGGGCGGGGGAGCAGTACTTC.

This clone showed up just once. The chain uses TRBV7-3 and TRBJ2-3; 8 bases agree with TRBD2. CDR1 is SGHTA and CDR2 is FQGTGA in the germline V gene. CDR3 length: 15 residues. J lost 2 bases, V lost 3 bases, and 4 bases had no gene match. In nucleotides, the CDR3 is TGTGCCAGCAGCTTGGCGGGGGGCCCCACAGATACGCAGTATTTT. This translates into CASSLAGGPTDTQYF.

The chain uses TRBV6-5 and TRBJ2-6; D gene uncertain. Deletions cut 10 bases from V and 2 bases from J, with 9 bases between. Germline assignment: CDR1 MNHEY and CDR2 SVGAGI. The CDR3 has 13 residues. The DNA for the CDR3 is TGTGCCACGAGCAATACTGGGGCCAACGTCCTGACTTTC. This encodes CATSNTGANVLTF.

The chain employs TRBV29-1 and TRBJ2-7, with 9 nucleotides matching TRBD1. V trimming: 7 bases; J trimming: 5 bases; junction bases outside the gene matches: 9. In germline, CDR1 is SQVTM, CDR2 ANQGSEA. There are 13 residues in the CDR3. CDR3 residues: CSAAAGQGHEQYF. CDR3 nucleotide sequence: TGCAGCGCCGCGGCGGGACAGGGCCACGAGCAGTACTTC.